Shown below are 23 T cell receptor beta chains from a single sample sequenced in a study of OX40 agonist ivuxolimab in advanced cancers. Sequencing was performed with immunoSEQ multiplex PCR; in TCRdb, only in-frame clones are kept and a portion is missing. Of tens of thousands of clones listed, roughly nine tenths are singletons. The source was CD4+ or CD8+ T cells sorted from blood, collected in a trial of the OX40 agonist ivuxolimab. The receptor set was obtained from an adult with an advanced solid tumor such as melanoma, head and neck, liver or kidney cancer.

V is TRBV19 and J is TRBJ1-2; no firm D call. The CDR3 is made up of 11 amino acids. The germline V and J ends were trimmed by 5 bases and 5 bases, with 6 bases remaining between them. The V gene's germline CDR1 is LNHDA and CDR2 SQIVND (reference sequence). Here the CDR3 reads CASSDGYGYTF. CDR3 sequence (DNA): TGTGCCAGTAGTGATGGTTATGGCTACACCTTC.

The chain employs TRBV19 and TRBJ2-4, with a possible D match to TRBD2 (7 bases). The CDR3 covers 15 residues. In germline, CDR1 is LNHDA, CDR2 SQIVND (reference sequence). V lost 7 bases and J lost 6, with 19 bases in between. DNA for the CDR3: TGTGCCAGTACCCCCGGGGGGCGCATCAGAAACATTCAGTACTTC. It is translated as CASTPGGRIRNIQYF. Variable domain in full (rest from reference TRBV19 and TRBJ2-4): DGGITQSPKYLFRKEGQNVTLSCEQNLNHDAMYWYRQDPGQGLRLIYYSQIVNDFQKGDIAEGYSVSREKKESFPLTVTSAQKNPTAFYLCASTPGGRIRNIQYFGAGTRLSVL.

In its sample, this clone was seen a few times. The CDR3 nucleotides read TGTGCCAGCAGTGATAGGGGGTTCCGGTCTCAGCCCCAGCATTTT. This translates into CASSDRGFRSQPQHF. This chain joins TRBV6-1 and TRBJ1-5; a weak D match, TRBD1 (6 bases). Germline lookup yields CDR1 MNHNS and CDR2 SASEGT. The CDR3 loop spans 15 amino acids. V was cut by 3 bases and J by 6 bases, with 15 bases left in between.

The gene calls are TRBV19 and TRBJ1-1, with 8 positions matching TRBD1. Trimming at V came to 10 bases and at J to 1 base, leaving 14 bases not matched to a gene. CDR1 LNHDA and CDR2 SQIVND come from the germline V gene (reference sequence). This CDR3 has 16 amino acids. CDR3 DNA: TGTGCCACCAGGACTAGCGCAGGGGGCGCGAACACTGAAGCTTTCTTT. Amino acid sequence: CATRTSAGGANTEAFF.

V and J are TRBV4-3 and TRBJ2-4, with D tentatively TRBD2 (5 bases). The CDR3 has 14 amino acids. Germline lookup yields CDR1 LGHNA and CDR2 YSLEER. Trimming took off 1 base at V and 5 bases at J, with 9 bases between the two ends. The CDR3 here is CASSQVRGENIQYF. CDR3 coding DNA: TGCGCCAGCAGCCAAGTACGGGGAGAAAACATTCAGTACTTC.

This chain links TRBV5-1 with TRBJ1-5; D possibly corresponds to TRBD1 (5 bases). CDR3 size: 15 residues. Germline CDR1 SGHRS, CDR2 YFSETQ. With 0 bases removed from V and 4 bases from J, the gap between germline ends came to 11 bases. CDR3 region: CASSLGQGRNQPQHF. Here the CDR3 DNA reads TGCGCCAGCAGCTTGGGGCAGGGTCGAAATCAGCCCCAGCATTTT.

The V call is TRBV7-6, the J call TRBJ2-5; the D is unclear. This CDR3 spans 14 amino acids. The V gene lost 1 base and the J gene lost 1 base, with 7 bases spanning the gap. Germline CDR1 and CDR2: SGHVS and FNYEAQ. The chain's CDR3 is CASSLVEVQETQYF. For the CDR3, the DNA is TGTGCCAGCAGCTTAGTTGAAGTCCAAGAGACCCAGTACTTC.

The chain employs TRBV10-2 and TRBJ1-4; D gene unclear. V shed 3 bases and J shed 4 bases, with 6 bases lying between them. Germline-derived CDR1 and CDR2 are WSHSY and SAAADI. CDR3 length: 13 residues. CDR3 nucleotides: TGCGCCAGCAGTGAAGAGAATAATGAAAAACTGTTTTTT. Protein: CASSEENNEKLFF.

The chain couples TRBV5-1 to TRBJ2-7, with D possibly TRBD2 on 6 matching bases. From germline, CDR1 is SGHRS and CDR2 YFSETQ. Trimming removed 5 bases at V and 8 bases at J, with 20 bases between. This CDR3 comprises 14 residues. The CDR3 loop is CASSSVAGSYKQYF. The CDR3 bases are TGCGCCAGCAGTTCGGTCGCGGGGTCATATAAGCAGTACTTC. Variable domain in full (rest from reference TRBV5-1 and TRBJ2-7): KAGVTQTPRYLIKTRGQQVTLSCSPISGHRSVSWYQQTPGQGLQFLFEYFSETQRNKGNFPGRFSGRQFSNSRSEMNVSTLELGDSALYLCASSSVAGSYKQYFGPGTRLTVT.

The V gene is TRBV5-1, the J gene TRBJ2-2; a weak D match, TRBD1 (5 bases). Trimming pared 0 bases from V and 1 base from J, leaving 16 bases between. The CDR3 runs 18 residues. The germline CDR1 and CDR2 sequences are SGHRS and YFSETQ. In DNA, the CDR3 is TGCGCCAGCAGCTTGGAATCGGCAGGGATAGTGAACACCGGGGAGCTGTTTTTT. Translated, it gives CASSLESAGIVNTGELFF.

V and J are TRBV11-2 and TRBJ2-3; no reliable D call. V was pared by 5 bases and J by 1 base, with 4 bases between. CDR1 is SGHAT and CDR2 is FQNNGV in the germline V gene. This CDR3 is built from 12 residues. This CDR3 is CASSTRTDTQYF. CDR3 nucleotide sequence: TGTGCCAGCAGCACCCGCACAGATACGCAGTATTTT.

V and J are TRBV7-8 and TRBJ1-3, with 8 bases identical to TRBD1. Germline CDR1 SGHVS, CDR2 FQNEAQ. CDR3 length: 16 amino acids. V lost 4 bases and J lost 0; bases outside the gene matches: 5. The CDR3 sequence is CASSSGTGGSGNTIYF. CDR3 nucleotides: TGTGCCAGCAGCTCGGGGACAGGTGGCTCTGGAAACACCATATATTTT.

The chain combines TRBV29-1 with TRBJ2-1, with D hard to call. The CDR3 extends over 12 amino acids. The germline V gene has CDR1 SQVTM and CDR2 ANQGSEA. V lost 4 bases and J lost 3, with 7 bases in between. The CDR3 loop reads CSVVRDYNEQFF. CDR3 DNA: TGCAGCGTTGTTAGGGACTACAATGAGCAGTTCTTC.

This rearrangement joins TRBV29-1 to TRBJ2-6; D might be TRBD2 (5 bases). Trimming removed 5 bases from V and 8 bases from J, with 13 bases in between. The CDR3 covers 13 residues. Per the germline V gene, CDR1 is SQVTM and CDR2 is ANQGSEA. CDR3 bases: TGCAGCGTTCCGGGGAGAGGGACCAACGTCCTGACTTTC. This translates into CSVPGRGTNVLTF.

CDR3 region: CSARALYGYTF. The DNA of the CDR3 is TGCAGTGCTAGGGCCCTCTATGGCTACACCTTC. The chain recombines TRBV20-1 with TRBJ1-2; the D is unclear. Between the trimmed V and J ends, which lost 3 bases and 4 bases, there was a span of 6 bases. Germline assignment: CDR1 DFQATT and CDR2 SNEGSKA (reference sequence). This CDR3 region has 11 residues.

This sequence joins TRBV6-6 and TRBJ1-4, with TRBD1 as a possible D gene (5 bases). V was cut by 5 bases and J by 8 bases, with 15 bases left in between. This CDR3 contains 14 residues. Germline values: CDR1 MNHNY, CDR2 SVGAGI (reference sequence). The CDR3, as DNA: TGTGCCAGCAGTCGCGGGGGGTTGGGCGAAAAACTGTTTTTT. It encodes CASSRGGLGEKLFF.

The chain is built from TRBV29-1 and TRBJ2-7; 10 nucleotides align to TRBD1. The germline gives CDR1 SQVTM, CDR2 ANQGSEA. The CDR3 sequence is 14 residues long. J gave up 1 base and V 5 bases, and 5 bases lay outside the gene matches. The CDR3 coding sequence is TGCAGCGTTCTGCCGGGACAGGGGTCCTACGAGCAGTACTTC. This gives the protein CSVLPGQGSYEQYF.

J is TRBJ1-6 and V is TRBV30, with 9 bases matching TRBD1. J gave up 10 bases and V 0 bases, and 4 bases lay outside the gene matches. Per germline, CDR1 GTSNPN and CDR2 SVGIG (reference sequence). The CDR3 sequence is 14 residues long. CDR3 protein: CAWSVTGGASPLHF. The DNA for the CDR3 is TGTGCCTGGAGTGTAACAGGGGGCGCGTCACCCCTCCACTTT.

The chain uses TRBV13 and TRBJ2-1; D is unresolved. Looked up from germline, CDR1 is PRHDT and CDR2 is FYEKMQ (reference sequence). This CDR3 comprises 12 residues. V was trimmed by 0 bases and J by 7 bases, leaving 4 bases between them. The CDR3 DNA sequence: TGTGCCAGCAGCTTAGGCCGGAATGAGCAGTTCTTC. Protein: CASSLGRNEQFF.

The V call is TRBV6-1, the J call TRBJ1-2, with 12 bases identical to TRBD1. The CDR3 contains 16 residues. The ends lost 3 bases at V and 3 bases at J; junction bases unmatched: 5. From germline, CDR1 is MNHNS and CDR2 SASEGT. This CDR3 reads CASSDPGQGADYGYTF. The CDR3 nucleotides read TGTGCCAGCAGTGACCCGGGACAGGGGGCGGACTATGGCTACACCTTC.

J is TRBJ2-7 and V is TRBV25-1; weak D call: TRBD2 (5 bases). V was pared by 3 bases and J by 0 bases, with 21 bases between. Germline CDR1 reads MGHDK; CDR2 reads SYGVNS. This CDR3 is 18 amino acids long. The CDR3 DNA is TGTGCCAGCAGTGATTCCCATTCCTCCAGCGGTGACTCCTACGAGCAGTACTTC. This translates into CASSDSHSSSGDSYEQYF.

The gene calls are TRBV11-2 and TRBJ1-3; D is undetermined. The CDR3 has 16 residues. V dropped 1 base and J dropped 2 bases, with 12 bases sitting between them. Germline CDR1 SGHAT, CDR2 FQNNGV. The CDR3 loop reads CASSLVDDGPGNTIYF. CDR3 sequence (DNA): TGTGCCAGCAGCTTAGTTGATGACGGTCCTGGAAACACCATATATTTT.

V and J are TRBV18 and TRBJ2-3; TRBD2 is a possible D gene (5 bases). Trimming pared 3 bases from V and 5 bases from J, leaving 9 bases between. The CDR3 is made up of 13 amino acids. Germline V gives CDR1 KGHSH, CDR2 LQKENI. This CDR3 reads CASSPVGEDTQYF. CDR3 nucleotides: TGTGCCAGCTCACCCGTGGGAGAAGATACGCAGTATTTT.